This T cell receptor beta chain was captured by sequencing in a study of cytomegalovirus exposure and HLA in healthy donors. Study outcomes and limitations: What was likely a sequencing artifact was a cluster of highly shared sequence variants. Rarity marked most TCR sequences, yet some public TCRs occurred in many donors.

Note on this clone: Its antigen is unidentified.

Primers: 60 Vbeta forward and 13 Jbeta reverse. Only in-frame clones appear in the TCRdb table, and some are missing; sequencing was by immunoSEQ multiplex PCR. This repertoire shows under 200,000 clones, 73% found once; its top ten account for 5% to 5.5%. Healthy individuals who donated bone marrow served as the donors. This TCR derives from a woman younger than 30 in good health and CMV-seropositive. Material: PBMCs.

The CDR3 protein is CASGLNRGTERYQPQHF. In DNA, the CDR3 is TGTGCTAGTGGTTTGAATCGAGGGACAGAGAGGTATCAGCCCCAGCATTTT. V and J are TRBV12-5 and TRBJ1-5; 7 nucleotides align to TRBD1. V lost 2 bases and J lost 5; bases outside the gene matches: 12. This CDR3 is built from 17 residues. The V gene's germline CDR1 is LGHNT and CDR2 FRNRAP.